A single sample is the source of the 32 T cell receptor beta chains below, sequenced in a study of T-cell reconstitution after alpha-beta-depleted transplantation in children listed by TCRdb under 2016. Libraries were built with PCR. The sequencer listed for this sample is Illumina HiSeq 2500. TCR libraries were prepared with molecular barcoding, using unique molecular identifiers to normalize TCRbeta repertoire quantification. The raw public data were reprocessed by TCRdb itself: fastp quality trimming at Q25, MiXCR clonotype calling, in-frame beta chains only. Rows are combined by CDR3 protein, so each entry shows the most common genes and DNA. The sample table holds about 370,000 distinct CDR3 sequences, of which around 21% were seen once. Clones ranked in the top ten supply 3.8% of the sample. The source material was PBMCs from the stem cell graft donor, sampled from the stem cell graft. All receptors come from a human donor who donated a stem cell graft to a child with acute myeloid leukemia.

The J gene is TRBJ2-1, the V gene TRBV27; 8 bases are shared with TRBD2. There are 15 residues in the CDR3. Germline loops: CDR1 MNHEY, CDR2 SMNVEV (reference sequence). After removal of 3 bases from V and 7 bases from J, the junction contained 8 bases not matched to a gene. The CDR3 DNA follows: TGTGCCAGCAGTTTCACGGGAGGGCTACGGAATGAGCAGTTCTTC. It specifies CASSFTGGLRNEQFF.

The chain couples TRBV5-1 to TRBJ1-2, with 12 positions matching TRBD1. The germline V gene has CDR1 SGHRS and CDR2 YFSETQ. The trim removed 5 bases at V and 7 bases at J, leaving 3 bases unmatched. This CDR3 spans 13 amino acids. The CDR3 loop is CASRGTGGVGYTF. In nucleotides, the CDR3 is TGCGCCAGCAGGGGGACAGGGGGCGTTGGCTACACCTTC.

V usage is TRBV4-1 and J usage is TRBJ1-5; tentatively, D is TRBD1 (5 bases). V was pared by 0 bases and J by 5 bases, with 8 bases between. Germline V gives CDR1 MGHRA, CDR2 YSYEKL. The CDR3 is 14 residues long. CDR3 in amino acids: CASSQDLGDQPQHF. For the CDR3, the DNA is TGCGCCAGCAGCCAAGATTTGGGGGATCAGCCCCAGCATTTT.

This clonotype was seen many times. The chain couples TRBV20-1 to TRBJ2-1, with no clear D. V was pared by 6 bases and J by 0 bases, with 15 bases between. Germline V gene lookup returns CDR1 DFQATT and CDR2 SNEGSKA (reference sequence). The CDR3 length is 15 residues. The chain's CDR3 is CSAQLLYSSYNEQFF. The CDR3 DNA sequence: TGCAGTGCCCAACTCCTATACAGCTCCTACAATGAGCAGTTCTTC.

V and J are TRBV3-1 and TRBJ2-7; D remains unclear. V lost 4 bases and J lost 4, with 11 bases in between. Germline values: CDR1 LGHDT, CDR2 YNNKEL (reference sequence). The CDR3 consists of 13 residues. The CDR3 reads CASSPGRRYEQYF. The CDR3 DNA is TGTGCCAGCAGCCCCGGACGGAGATACGAGCAGTACTTC.

This clonotype was found many times. CDR3 loop: CSVVLAGAVEQYF. In nucleotides, the CDR3 is TGCAGCGTTGTCCTAGCGGGAGCGGTCGAGCAGTACTTC. The rearrangement uses TRBV29-1 and TRBJ2-7, with 10 bases identical to TRBD2. The junction had 6 bases not matched to a gene; V was cut back by 4 bases and J by 6 bases. CDR1 and CDR2 (germline): SQVTM, ANQGSEA. This CDR3 contains 13 residues.

This clonotype was seen more than once but under ten times. V and J are TRBV19 and TRBJ1-5; D gene unclear. The germline gives CDR1 LNHDA, CDR2 SQIVND (reference sequence). V lost 1 base, J lost 5 bases, and 12 bases lay in between. The CDR3 sequence is 15 residues long. The CDR3 here is CASSIAHYGDQPQHF. Written as DNA, the CDR3 is TGTGCCAGTAGTATAGCACATTACGGGGATCAGCCCCAGCATTTT.

There are a few counts of this clonotype. The J gene is TRBJ2-7, the V gene TRBV21-1. TRBV21-1 is a listed pseudogene. This CDR3 has 14 residues. CDR3 bases: TGTGCCAGCAGCCCAAACAGGGAGTCGTACGAGCAGTACTTC. It yields the protein CASSPNRESYEQYF.

This clonotype was picked up a small number of times. The V gene is TRBV12-3 or TRBV12-4, the J gene TRBJ1-4, with D perhaps matching TRBD1 (5 bases). The CDR3 totals 15 residues. V dropped 4 bases and J dropped 3 bases, with 12 bases sitting between them. CDR3 bases: TGTGCCAGCAGTTATCGGCAGGGTTCTAATGAAAAACTGTTTTTT. Residues: CASSYRQGSNEKLFF.

The genes are TRBV20-1 and TRBJ2-1, with 9 bases that match TRBD2. The germline gives CDR1 DFQATT, CDR2 SNEGSKA (reference sequence). This CDR3 has 15 amino acids. V shed 5 bases and J 6 bases; nucleotides not matched to a gene: 11. CDR3 protein: CSASPPGLAFNEQFF. CDR3 bases: TGCAGTGCTTCGCCTCCGGGACTAGCATTCAATGAGCAGTTCTTC.

This clonotype was recorded at least ten times. J is TRBJ2-3 and V is TRBV12-3 or TRBV12-4; tentatively, D is TRBD2 (5 bases). The V end lost 6 bases, the J end lost 3 bases, and 10 bases lay between the germline ends. This CDR3 has 13 amino acids. The CDR3 sequence is CASSLRGTDTQYF. Here the CDR3 DNA reads TGTGCCAGCAGCCTCCGGGGTACAGATACGCAGTATTTT.

This clonotype was counted many times. The chain couples TRBV20-1 to TRBJ2-1; 7 bases are a match to TRBD1. Per germline, CDR1 DFQATT and CDR2 SNEGSKA (reference sequence). The CDR3 loop spans 15 amino acids. V lost 1 base, J lost 4 bases, and 7 bases stayed unmatched. The DNA for the CDR3 is TGCAGTGCTAGAGGGAGACAGGGAGATTACAATGAGCAGTTCTTC. Residues: CSARGRQGDYNEQFF.

This clonotype appeared many times. The rearrangement uses TRBV20-1 and TRBJ2-7; 10 bases are a match to TRBD2. The CDR3 consists of 15 residues. Losses at the gene ends were 5 bases for V and 9 bases for J; bases not matched to a gene: 16. Germline CDR1 reads DFQATT; CDR2 reads SNEGSKA (reference sequence). The CDR3: CSAGRGGTSEQGQYF. For the CDR3, the DNA is TGCAGTGCTGGGAGAGGAGGGACTAGCGAACAGGGGCAGTACTTC.

This clonotype was counted many times. The chain joins TRBV20-1 to TRBJ2-1; D is possibly TRBD1 (7 bases). V dropped 3 bases and J dropped 7 bases, with 22 bases sitting between them. There are 16 residues in the CDR3. The germline CDR1 and CDR2 sequences are DFQATT and SNEGSKA (reference sequence). The CDR3, as DNA: TGCAGTGCTAGGATGGACAGGCGGGGAAATAGGAATGAGCAGTTCTTC. Translating it yields CSARMDRRGNRNEQFF.

V gene TRBV10-3 combines with J gene TRBJ2-1; the D is unclear. The V gene's germline CDR1 is ENHRY and CDR2 SYGVKD. Deletions cut 7 bases from V and 0 bases from J, with 7 bases between. CDR3 length equals 13 residues. The CDR3 reads CAINPTSYNEQFF. The CDR3 coding sequence is TGTGCCATCAATCCGACCTCCTACAATGAGCAGTTCTTC.

The chain uses TRBV25-1 and TRBJ2-7; D is possibly TRBD2 (6 bases). The CDR3 sequence is 16 residues long. Germline CDR1 is MGHDK and CDR2 is SYGVNS. Trimming shortened V by 1 base and J by 7 bases, and 20 bases separated the two germline ends. In DNA form, the CDR3 reads TGTGCCAGCAGTGAATCGGGGGTGGGATGGGGCAGTGAGCAGTACTTC. It specifies CASSESGVGWGSEQYF.

Many counts were recorded for this clonotype. The chain recombines TRBV6-6 with TRBJ2-7; the D is unclear. V gave up 5 bases and J gave up 4 bases, with 9 bases separating them. Germline V CDR1 and CDR2: MNHNY, SVGAGI (reference sequence). This CDR3 has 12 amino acids. CDR3 DNA sequence: TGTGCCAGCAGTACCAACAAATACGAGCAGTACTTC. Residues: CASSTNKYEQYF.

V gene TRBV5-1 combines with J gene TRBJ2-1, with TRBD2 matching over 8 bases. Trimming cost V 0 bases and J 5 bases; bases outside gene matches: 10. CDR1 is SGHRS and CDR2 is YFSETQ in the germline V gene. CDR3 length: 17 residues. The CDR3 here is CASSLVYELAVDNEQFF. The CDR3 DNA sequence: TGCGCCAGCAGCTTGGTATACGAACTAGCGGTAGACAATGAGCAGTTCTTC. The complete variable domain, with remaining parts taken from reference TRBV5-1 and TRBJ2-1, reads KAGVTQTPRYLIKTRGQQVTLSCSPISGHRSVSWYQQTPGQGLQFLFEYFSETQRNKGNFPGRFSGRQFSNSRSEMNVSTLELGDSALYLCASSLVYELAVDNEQFFGPGTRLTVL.

This clonotype appeared once. The chain links TRBV24-1 to TRBJ1-2, with D perhaps TRBD1 (5 bases). Trimming removed 4 bases from V and 9 bases from J, with 17 bases in between. This CDR3 has 14 residues. From germline, CDR1 is KGHDR and CDR2 SFDVKD. The CDR3 nucleotides read TGTGCCACCAGTGAGGGCGTGGGGGAGAGAAGCTACACCTTC. Its translation: CATSEGVGERSYTF.

At least ten counts were recorded for this clonotype. The chain carries TRBV29-1 and TRBJ2-2; possible D gene TRBD2, 5 bases. The CDR3 is 11 amino acids. Germline CDR1 reads SQVTM; CDR2 reads ANQGSEA. Trimming removed 7 bases from V and 8 bases from J, with 11 bases in between. CDR3 loop: CSADGGGELFF. The DNA of the CDR3 is TGCAGCGCTGACGGCGGGGGGGAGCTGTTTTTT.

This clonotype came up a few times. The V and J genes are TRBV20-1 and TRBJ2-4; D is ambiguous. This CDR3 region has 13 residues. V lost 0 bases and J 9 bases, leaving 12 bases between the germline ends. Germline CDR1 is DFQATT and CDR2 is SNEGSKA (reference sequence). The DNA of the CDR3 is TGCAGTGCTAGAGAACCTAGTCATGGCATTCAGTACTTC. Translating it yields CSAREPSHGIQYF.

The chain joins TRBV29-1 to TRBJ2-6; 8 bases map to TRBD1. Per the germline V gene, CDR1 is SQVTM and CDR2 is ANQGSEA. The trim removed 6 bases at V and 3 bases at J, leaving 4 bases unmatched. The CDR3 is 14 amino acids. The CDR3 loop is CSVGQGGGANVLTF. The CDR3 DNA reads TGCAGCGTCGGACAGGGCGGTGGGGCCAACGTCCTGACTTTC.

This sequence joins TRBV4-3 and TRBJ2-7; 7 nucleotides match TRBD1. The germline V gene has CDR1 LGHNA and CDR2 YSLEER. CDR3 length: 14 amino acids. The trim removed 0 bases at V and 3 bases at J, leaving 2 bases unmatched. CDR3 sequence: CASSQERGRYEQYF. The CDR3 DNA follows: TGCGCCAGCAGCCAAGAGAGGGGGCGCTACGAGCAGTACTTC.

The chain uses TRBV28 and TRBJ2-5; D ambiguous. The CDR3 extends over 13 amino acids. Germline CDR1 reads MDHEN; CDR2 reads SYDVKM. V shed 5 bases and J shed 1 base, with 8 bases lying between them. The CDR3 sequence is CASSRRRQETQYF. The DNA for the CDR3 is TGTGCCAGCAGTCGACGCCGCCAAGAGACCCAGTACTTC.

This clonotype was seen at least ten times. V is TRBV5-1 and J is TRBJ2-7; 9 bases agree with TRBD1. J was trimmed by 2 bases and V by 3 bases; bases with no gene match: 3. Germline CDR1 and CDR2: SGHRS and YFSETQ. The CDR3 consists of 14 residues. The CDR3 loop is CASSSGTGTYEQYF. The CDR3 DNA is TGCGCCAGCAGCTCCGGGACAGGGACCTACGAGCAGTACTTC.

This chain connects TRBV20-1 to TRBJ1-2; possibly TRBD1 for D (5 bases). The CDR3 runs to 12 residues. Germline V gives CDR1 DFQATT, CDR2 SNEGSKA (reference sequence). Deletions cut 6 bases from V and 5 bases from J, with 13 bases between. The CDR3 loop reads CSAWDELYGYTF. CDR3 sequence (DNA): TGCAGTGCCTGGGACGAACTTTATGGCTACACCTTC.

In its sample, this clonotype was seen once. V usage is TRBV5-5 and J usage is TRBJ1-1; TRBD1 is a possible D gene (5 bases). The CDR3 spans 15 residues. CDR1 and CDR2 (germline): SGHKS, YYEKEE (reference sequence). V was shortened by 2 bases and J by 4 bases, with 15 bases between the two germline ends. The CDR3 spells CASSLGTTGTTEAFF. DNA of the CDR3: TGTGCCAGCAGCTTAGGCACGACCGGGACCACTGAAGCTTTCTTT.

The CDR3 sequence: CASSLGATGDGEKLFF. The CDR3 nucleotides read TGCGCCAGCAGCTTGGGAGCAACAGGGGATGGCGAAAAACTGTTTTTT. The chain links TRBV5-1 to TRBJ1-4, with 7 bases aligning to TRBD1. The ends lost 0 bases at V and 8 bases at J; junction bases unmatched: 10. The CDR3 covers 16 residues. CDR1 and CDR2 (germline): SGHRS, YFSETQ.

This clonotype was picked up a small number of times. V and J are TRBV6-1 and TRBJ2-3, with D perhaps given as TRBD1 or TRBD2 (6 bases each). Trimming took 7 bases from V and 4 from J, leaving 18 bases between them. The CDR3 is made up of 15 amino acids. CDR1 and CDR2 from the germline V gene are MNHNS and SASEGT. In DNA form, the CDR3 reads TGTGCCAGCACCTTGGGGGGCCAGGGGTCAGATACGCAGTATTTT. This gives the protein CASTLGGQGSDTQYF.

In this sample, this clonotype turned up many times. The chain recombines TRBV12-3 or TRBV12-4 with TRBJ1-5; D perhaps matches TRBD1 (5 bases). The CDR3 is 14 amino acids. V was trimmed by 4 bases and J by 7 bases, leaving 14 bases between them. The CDR3 sequence is CASSSHGSGQPQHF. The CDR3 nucleotides read TGTGCCAGCAGTTCACACGGGTCAGGGCAGCCCCAGCATTTT.

The chain couples TRBV6-1 to TRBJ2-7; D may be TRBD2 (6 bases). Germline loops: CDR1 MNHNS, CDR2 SASEGT. This CDR3 comprises 14 residues. Trimming cost V 8 bases and J 0 bases, with 14 bases left between them. The CDR3 DNA follows: TGTGCCAGCTCCATACGGGGGAGCTCCTACGAGCAGTACTTC. It yields the protein CASSIRGSSYEQYF.

This clonotype was seen ten or more times. This chain connects TRBV2 to TRBJ1-2; maybe TRBD1 (6 bases). From germline, CDR1 is SNHLY and CDR2 FYNNEI. The CDR3 sequence is 12 residues long. Trimming cost V 7 bases and J 3 bases, with 9 bases left between them. CDR3 in amino acids: CASTTGYYGYTF. The DNA for the CDR3 is TGTGCCAGCACCACAGGGTACTATGGCTACACCTTC.